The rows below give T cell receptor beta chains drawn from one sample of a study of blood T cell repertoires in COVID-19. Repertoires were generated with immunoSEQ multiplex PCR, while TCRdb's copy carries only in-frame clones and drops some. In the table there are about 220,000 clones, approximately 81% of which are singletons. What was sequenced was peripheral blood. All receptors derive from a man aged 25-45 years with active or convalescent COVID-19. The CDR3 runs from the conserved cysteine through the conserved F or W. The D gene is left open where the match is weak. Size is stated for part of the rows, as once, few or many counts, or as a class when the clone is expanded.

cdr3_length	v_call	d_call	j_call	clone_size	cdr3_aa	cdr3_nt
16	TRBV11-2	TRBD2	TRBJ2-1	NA	CASSLASGSSYNEQFF	TGTGCCAGCAGCTTAGCTAGCGGAAGCTCCTACAATGAGCAGTTCTTC
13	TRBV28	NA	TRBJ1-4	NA	CASKGRVYEKLFF	TGTGCCAGCAAGGGCAGGGTTTACGAAAAACTGTTTTTT
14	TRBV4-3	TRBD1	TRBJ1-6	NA	CASSPTGVNSPLHF	TGCGCCAGCAGCCCAACAGGGGTTAATTCACCCCTCCACTTT
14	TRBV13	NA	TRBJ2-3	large	CASSWPSSTDTQYF	TGTGCCAGCAGCTGGCCATCTAGCACAGATACGCAGTATTTT
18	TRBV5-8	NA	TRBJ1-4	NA	CASSLGAAIPATNEKLFF	TGTGCCAGCAGCTTAGGAGCAGCAATACCTGCAACTAATGAAAAACTGTTTTTT
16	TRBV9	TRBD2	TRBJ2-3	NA	CASSGELAESTDTQYF	TGTGCCAGCAGTGGTGAACTAGCGGAGTCCACAGATACGCAGTATTTT
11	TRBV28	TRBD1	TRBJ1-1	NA	CASGGQVGAFF	TGTGCCAGCGGGGGACAGGTGGGAGCTTTCTTT
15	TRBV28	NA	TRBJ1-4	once	CASSLGGTQNEKLFF	TGTGCCAGCAGTTTAGGAGGGACGCAAAATGAAAAACTGTTTTTT
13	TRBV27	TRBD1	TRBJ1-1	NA	CASRLQGATEAFF	TGTGCCAGCAGATTACAGGGGGCCACTGAAGCTTTCTTT
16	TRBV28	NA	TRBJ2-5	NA	CASSLRKGGLRETQYF	TGTGCCAGCAGTTTACGTAAAGGAGGACTTCGAGAGACCCAGTACTTC
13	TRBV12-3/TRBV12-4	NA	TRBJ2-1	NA	CASTGEIYNEQFF	TGTGCCAGCACGGGGGAAATCTACAATGAGCAGTTCTTC
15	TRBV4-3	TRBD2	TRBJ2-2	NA	CASNQRGGGTGELFF	TGCGCCAGCAACCAACGGGGGGGCGGTACCGGGGAGCTGTTTTTT
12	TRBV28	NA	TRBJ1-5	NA	CASSSRGQPQHF	TGTGCCAGCAGTTCCAGGGGTCAGCCCCAGCATTTT
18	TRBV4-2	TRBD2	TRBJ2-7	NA	CASSQETPVGGGTYEQYF	TGTGCCAGCAGCCAAGAGACCCCTGTCGGCGGGGGTACCTACGAGCAGTACTTC
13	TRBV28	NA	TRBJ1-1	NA	CASSFGVWIEAFF	TGTGCCAGCAGTTTTGGAGTATGGATTGAAGCTTTCTTT
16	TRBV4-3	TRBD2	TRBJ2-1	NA	CASSQGAGGQHNEQFF	TGCGCCAGCAGCCAAGGAGCGGGAGGGCAGCACAATGAGCAGTTCTTC
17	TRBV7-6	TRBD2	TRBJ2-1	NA	CASSPVAGEGPYNEQFF	TGTGCCAGCAGCCCCGTAGCGGGAGAGGGACCTTACAATGAGCAGTTCTTC
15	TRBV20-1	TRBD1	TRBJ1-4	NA	CSASVLGGPNEKLFF	TGCAGTGCTAGTGTTTTAGGGGGCCCCAATGAAAAACTGTTTTTT
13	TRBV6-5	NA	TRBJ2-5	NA	CASSSRQKETQYF	TGTGCCAGCAGTTCCCGACAAAAAGAGACCCAGTACTTC
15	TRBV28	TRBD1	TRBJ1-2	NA	CASSSRAGGNYGYTF	TGTGCCAGCAGTTCCCGGGCAGGGGGGAACTATGGCTACACCTTC
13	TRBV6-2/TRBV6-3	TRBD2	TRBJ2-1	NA	CASSYGLSGRWFF	TGTGCCAGCAGTTACGGGCTTAGCGGGAGGTGGTTCTTC
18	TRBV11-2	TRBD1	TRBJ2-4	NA	CASSSIKDQGATKNIQYF	TGTGCCAGCAGCTCTATAAAGGATCAGGGGGCGACCAAAAACATTCAGTACTTC
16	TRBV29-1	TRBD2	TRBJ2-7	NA	CSARLAGGPGFYEQYF	TGCAGCGCAAGACTAGCGGGAGGGCCCGGTTTCTACGAGCAGTACTTC
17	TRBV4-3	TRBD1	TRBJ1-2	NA	CASSQDLGGQGNYGYTF	TGCGCCAGCAGCCAAGATCTAGGTGGACAGGGGAACTATGGCTACACCTTC
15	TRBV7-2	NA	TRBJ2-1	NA	CASSYQTGVNNEQFF	TGTGCCAGCAGCTATCAAACGGGGGTAAACAATGAGCAGTTCTTC
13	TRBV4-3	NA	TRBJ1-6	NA	CASSQDRGSPLHF	TGCGCCAGCAGCCAAGATCGTGGCTCACCCCTCCACTTT
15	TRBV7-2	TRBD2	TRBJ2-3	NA	CASSLNYGGADTQYF	TGTGCCAGCAGCTTAAACTACGGGGGGGCGGATACGCAGTATTTT
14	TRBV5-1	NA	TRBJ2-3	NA	CASSLGGDPDTQYF	TGCGCCAGCAGCTTGGGCGGGGACCCAGATACGCAGTATTTT
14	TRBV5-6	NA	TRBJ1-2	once	CASSDGQSNYGYTF	TGTGCCAGCAGCGACGGACAGTCGAACTATGGCTACACCTTC
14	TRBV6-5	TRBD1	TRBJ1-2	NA	CASSYGTGEYGYTF	TGTGCCAGCAGTTACGGTACAGGGGAATATGGCTACACCTTC
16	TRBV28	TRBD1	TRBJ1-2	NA	CASRPVVGQGPHGYTF	TGTGCCAGCAGACCAGTGGTGGGACAGGGTCCCCATGGCTACACCTTC
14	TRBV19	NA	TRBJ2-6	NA	CASSWGRGANVLTF	TGTGCCAGTAGTTGGGGGCGTGGGGCCAACGTCCTGACTTTC
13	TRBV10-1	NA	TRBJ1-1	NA	CASSRNMNTEAFF	TGCGCCAGCAGTCGAAACATGAACACTGAAGCTTTCTTT
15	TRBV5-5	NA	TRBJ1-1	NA	CASSFWDTREAEAFF	TGTGCCAGCAGCTTTTGGGACACCCGGGAGGCTGAAGCTTTCTTT
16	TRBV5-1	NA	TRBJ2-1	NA	CASSPSPRVDSNEQFF	TGCGCCAGCAGCCCTAGTCCTCGAGTTGACTCCAATGAGCAGTTCTTC
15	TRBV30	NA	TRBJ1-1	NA	CAWSHNWGGRAEAFF	TGTGCCTGGAGTCATAACTGGGGGGGAAGAGCTGAAGCTTTCTTT
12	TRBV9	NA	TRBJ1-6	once	CASSVGLSPLHF	TGTGCCAGCAGCGTAGGTCTATCACCCCTCCACTTT
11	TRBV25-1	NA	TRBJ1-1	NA	CASSRGTEAFF	TGTGCCAGCAGTAGAGGCACTGAAGCTTTCTTT
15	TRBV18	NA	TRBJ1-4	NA	CASSPSISTNEKLFF	TGTGCCAGCTCACCATCCATTTCAACTAATGAAAAACTGTTTTTT
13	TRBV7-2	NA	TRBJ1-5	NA	CASSLVGGQPQHF	TGTGCCAGCAGCTTAGTGGGGGGTCAGCCCCAGCATTTT
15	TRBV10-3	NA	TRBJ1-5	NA	CAITLRVHSNQPQHF	TGTGCCATCACTCTCCGGGTCCATAGCAATCAGCCCCAGCATTTT
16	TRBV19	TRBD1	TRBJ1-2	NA	CASTRDRGLPTYGYTF	TGTGCCAGTACCCGAGACAGGGGGCTACCTACCTATGGCTACACCTTC
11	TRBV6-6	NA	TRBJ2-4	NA	CASLAKNIQYF	TGTGCCAGCCTAGCCAAAAACATTCAGTACTTC
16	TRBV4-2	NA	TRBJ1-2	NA	CASSQDSSGVNYGYTF	TGTGCCAGCAGCCAAGACAGCTCCGGGGTTAACTATGGCTACACCTTC
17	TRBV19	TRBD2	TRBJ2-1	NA	CASSGLSGRQVYNEQFF	TGTGCCAGTAGTGGCCTTAGCGGGAGGCAGGTCTACAATGAGCAGTTCTTC